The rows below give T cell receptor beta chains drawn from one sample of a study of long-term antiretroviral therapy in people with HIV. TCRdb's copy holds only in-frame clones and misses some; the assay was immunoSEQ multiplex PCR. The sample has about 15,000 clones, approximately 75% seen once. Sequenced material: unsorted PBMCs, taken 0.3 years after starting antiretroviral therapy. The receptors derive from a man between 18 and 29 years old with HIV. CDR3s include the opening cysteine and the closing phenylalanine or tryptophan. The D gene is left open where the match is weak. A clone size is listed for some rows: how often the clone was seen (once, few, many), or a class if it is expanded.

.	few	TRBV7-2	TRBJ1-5	CASSLYRSPNQPQHF	TGTGCCAGCAGCTTATATAGGAGCCCAAATCAGCCCCAGCATTTT
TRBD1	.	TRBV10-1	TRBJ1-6	CASSETGVSPLHF	TGCGCCAGCAGTGAAACAGGGGTTTCACCCCTCCACTTT
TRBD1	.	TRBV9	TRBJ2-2	CASSGEDRGTGELFF	TGTGCCAGCAGCGGAGAGGACAGGGGGACCGGGGAGCTGTTTTTT
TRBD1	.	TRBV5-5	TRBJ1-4	CASSPTGQFEKLFF	TGTGCCAGCAGCCCAACGGGACAGTTTGAAAAACTGTTTTTT
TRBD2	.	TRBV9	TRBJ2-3	CASSSSGGSHTQYF	TGTGCCAGCAGCTCTAGCGGGGGGTCCCATACGCAGTATTTT
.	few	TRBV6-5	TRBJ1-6	CASSYKTAPLQSPLHF	TGTGCCAGCAGTTATAAGACAGCTCCTCTTCAATCACCCCTCCACTTT
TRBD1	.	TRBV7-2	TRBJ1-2	CASSYRDRGPWGRGYTF	TGTGCCAGCAGTTACCGGGACAGGGGGCCGTGGGGTCGTGGCTACACCTTC
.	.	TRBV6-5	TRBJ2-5	CASSYTGQIETQYF	TGTGCCAGCAGTTACACGGGGCAGATCGAGACCCAGTACTTC
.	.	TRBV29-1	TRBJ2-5	CSVEGWGTKETQYF	TGCAGCGTTGAAGGGTGGGGAACCAAGGAGACCCAGTACTTC
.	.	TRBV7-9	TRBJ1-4	CASSLDEHEKLFF	TGTGCCAGCAGCTTAGATGAGCACGAAAAACTGTTTTTT
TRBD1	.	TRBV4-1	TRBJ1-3	CASSPPGQGARGNTIYF	TGCGCCAGCAGCCCACCGGGACAGGGGGCTCGCGGAAACACCATATATTTT
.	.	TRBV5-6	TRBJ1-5	CASSYNSYSNQPQHF	TGTGCCAGCAGCTATAACAGTTATAGCAATCAGCCCCAGCATTTT
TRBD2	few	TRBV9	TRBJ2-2	CASSVGSSGDSGELFF	TGTGCCAGCAGCGTAGGGTCTAGCGGGGACTCCGGGGAGCTGTTTTTT
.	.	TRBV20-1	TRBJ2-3	CSARGDTQYF	TGCAGTGCTAGAGGAGATACGCAGTATTTT
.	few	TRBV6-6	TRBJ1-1	CASSRFTGLENTEAFF	TGTGCCAGCTCGAGGTTTACGGGGCTGGAGAACACTGAAGCTTTCTTT
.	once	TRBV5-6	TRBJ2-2	CASSSPSSGELFF	TGTGCCAGCAGCTCGCCTTCTTCCGGGGAGCTGTTTTTT
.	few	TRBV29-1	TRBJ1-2	CSALSRGRGYTF	TGCAGCGCCTTAAGTAGAGGACGTGGCTACACCTTC
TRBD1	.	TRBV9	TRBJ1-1	CASSRDRDTEAFF	TGTGCCAGCAGCCGGGACAGGGACACTGAAGCTTTCTTT
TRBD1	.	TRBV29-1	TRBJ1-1	CSVPSGTANTEAFF	TGCAGCGTCCCCTCCGGGACAGCTAACACTGAAGCTTTCTTT
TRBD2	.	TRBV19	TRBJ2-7	CASSITFRGGGISYEQYF	TGTGCCAGTAGTATTACCTTTCGCGGCGGGGGAATATCCTACGAGCAGTACTTC
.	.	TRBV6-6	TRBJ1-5	CASSLRGDGQPQHF	TGTGCCAGCAGCCTACGGGGGGACGGTCAGCCCCAGCATTTT
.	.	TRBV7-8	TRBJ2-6	CASSPYFGASGANVLTF	TGTGCCAGCAGCCCCTACTTTGGAGCCTCTGGGGCCAACGTCCTGACTTTC
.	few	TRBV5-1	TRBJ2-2	CASSLVGYTGELFF	TGCGCCAGCAGCTTGGTAGGGTACACCGGGGAGCTGTTTTTT
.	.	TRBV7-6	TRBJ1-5	CASSLSWGEHQPQHF	TGTGCCAGCAGCTTAAGTTGGGGGGAACATCAGCCCCAGCATTTT
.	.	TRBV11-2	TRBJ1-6	CASSLVSGSSYNSPLHF	TGTGCCAGCAGCTTAGTGTCGGGGAGCTCCTATAATTCACCCCTCCACTTT
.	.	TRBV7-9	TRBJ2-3	CASSLASDTQYF	TGTGCCAGCAGCTTAGCGTCAGATACGCAGTATTTT
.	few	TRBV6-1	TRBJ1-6	CASSDRGSRGSPLHF	TGTGCCAGCAGTGACCGGGGGTCACGGGGATCACCCCTCCACTTT
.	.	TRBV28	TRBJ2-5	CATYPPRVGLAQYF	TGTGCCACCTATCCCCCCAGGGTGGGTTTGGCCCAGTACTTC
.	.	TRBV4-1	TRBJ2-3	CASSQPYGADTQYF	TGCGCCAGCAGCCAACCCTACGGGGCAGATACGCAGTATTTT
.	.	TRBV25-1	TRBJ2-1	CASSPTPGQGNEQFF	TGTGCCAGCAGTCCGACTCCGGGGCAGGGTAATGAGCAGTTCTTC
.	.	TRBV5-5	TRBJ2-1	CASSSENNVIEQFF	TGTGCCAGCAGCTCCGAAAACAACGTCATAGAGCAGTTCTTC
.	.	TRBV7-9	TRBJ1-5	CASSLVWGSRDQPQHF	TGTGCCAGCAGCTTAGTCTGGGGTTCCAGGGATCAGCCCCAGCATTTT
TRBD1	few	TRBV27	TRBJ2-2	CASTTGTVNTGELFF	TGTGCCAGCACCACCGGGACAGTAAACACCGGGGAGCTGTTTTTT
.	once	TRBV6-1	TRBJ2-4	CASSGWRDNIQYF	TGTGCCAGCAGTGGTTGGAGGGACAACATTCAGTACTTC
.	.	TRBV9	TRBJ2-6	CASSVGSGANVLTF	TGTGCCAGCAGCGTAGGGTCTGGGGCCAACGTCCTGACTTTC
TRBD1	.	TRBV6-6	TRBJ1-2	CASSESRDRWQGYTF	TGTGCCAGCAGTGAGTCCCGGGACAGGTGGCAGGGCTACACCTTC
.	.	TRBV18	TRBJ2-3	CASSPQAARATDTQYF	TGTGCCAGCTCACCACAGGCAGCTAGAGCAACAGATACGCAGTATTTT
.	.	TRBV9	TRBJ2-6	CASSPGQGLGISGANVLTF	TGTGCCAGCAGCCCTGGGCAGGGCCTAGGGATCTCTGGGGCCAACGTCCTGACTTTC
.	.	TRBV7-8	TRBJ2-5	CASSFSQETQYF	TGTGCCAGCAGCTTCTCCCAAGAGACCCAGTACTTC
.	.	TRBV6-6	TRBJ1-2	CASSPPGNYGYTF	TGTGCCAGCAGTCCTCCAGGGAACTATGGCTACACCTTC
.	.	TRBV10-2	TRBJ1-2	CASSLLRKTNYGYTF	TGCGCCAGCAGTCTCTTAAGAAAAACTAACTATGGCTACACCTTC
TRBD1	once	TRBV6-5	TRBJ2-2	CASSSGTGVTGELFF	TGTGCCAGCAGCTCCGGGACAGGGGTCACCGGGGAGCTGTTTTTT
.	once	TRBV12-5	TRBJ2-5	CASGLSGVETQYF	TGTGCTAGTGGTTTGTCTGGGGTGGAGACCCAGTACTTC
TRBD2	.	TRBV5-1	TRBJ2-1	CASGSSGGYSYNEQFF	TGCGCCAGCGGCTCTAGCGGGGGCTACTCCTACAATGAGCAGTTCTTC
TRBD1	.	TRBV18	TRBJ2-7	CASSDRDRSSYEQYF	TGTGCCAGCTCAGACCGGGACAGAAGCTCCTACGAGCAGTACTTC
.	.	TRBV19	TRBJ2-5	CASSAQPDAGMQETQYF	TGTGCCAGTAGTGCCCAACCTGACGCGGGGATGCAAGAGACCCAGTACTTC
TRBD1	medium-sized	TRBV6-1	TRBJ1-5	CASSASTGAVGPQHF	TGTGCCAGCAGTGCGTCCACAGGGGCAGTCGGGCCCCAGCATTTT
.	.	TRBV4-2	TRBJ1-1	CASSRGSLNAEAFF	TGTGCCAGCAGCCGGGGTTCACTGAATGCTGAAGCTTTCTTT
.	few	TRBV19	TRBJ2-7	CASAGTGWNEQYF	TGTGCCAGTGCCGGGACCGGGTGGAACGAGCAGTACTTC
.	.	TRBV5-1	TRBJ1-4	CASSLEGGPEKLFF	TGCGCCAGCAGCTTGGAGGGGGGCCCTGAGAAACTGTTTTTT
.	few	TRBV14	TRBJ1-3	CASSQDHDRFSGNTIYF	TGTGCCAGCAGCCAAGATCACGATAGGTTCTCTGGAAACACCATATATTTT
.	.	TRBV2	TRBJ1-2	CASSVFRQANYGYTF	TGTGCCAGCAGTGTGTTCAGACAAGCTAACTATGGCTACACCTTC